Following are 26 T cell receptor beta chains from one sample sequenced in a study of blood T cell repertoires in COVID-19. The method was immunoSEQ multiplex PCR; TCRdb's version includes in-frame clones alone and lacks a portion of them. This table has around 81,000 clones, approximately 86% appearing once. What was sequenced was peripheral blood. These receptors were collected from a man between 65 and 85 years old with acute or convalescent COVID-19.

This sequence joins TRBV12-3 or TRBV12-4 and TRBJ2-1, with D perhaps matching TRBD1 (5 bases). This CDR3 is 12 amino acids long. V gave up 5 bases and J gave up 8 bases, with 10 bases separating them. CDR3 sequence (DNA): TGTGCCAGCAGTCCAGGGCAGGATGAGCAGTTCTTC. It is translated as CASSPGQDEQFF.

This clone was observed a handful of times. The chain couples TRBV3-1 (or the pseudogene TRBV3-2) to TRBJ2-2, with 11 bases that match TRBD2. With 6 bases clipped from V and 3 bases from J, the junction kept 0 bases outside the gene matches. The CDR3 has 14 amino acids. Germline lookup yields CDR1 LGHDT and CDR2 YNNKEL (reference sequence). The CDR3 is CASRLAGDTGELFF. In nucleotides, the CDR3 is TGTGCCAGCAGACTAGCGGGGGACACCGGGGAGCTGTTTTTT.

This clone was detected only once. V gene TRBV2 combines with J gene TRBJ1-2; a possible D gene is TRBD1 (6 bases). This CDR3 comprises 13 residues. Trimming pared 7 bases from V and 2 bases from J, leaving 11 bases between. Germline V gives CDR1 SNHLY, CDR2 FYNNEI. CDR3 bases: TGTGCCAGCAAGGGGGATCTCAACTATGGCTACACCTTC. It translates to CASKGDLNYGYTF.

The chain is built from TRBV28 and TRBJ1-2; D unclear. Trimming stripped 3 bases from V and 6 bases from J, with 11 bases between. This CDR3 comprises 13 residues. Germline-derived CDR1 and CDR2 are MDHEN and SYDVKM. The CDR3 reads CASSFGSGDGYTF. CDR3 DNA: TGTGCCAGCAGTTTTGGGTCAGGCGATGGCTACACCTTC.

V and J are TRBV4-1 and TRBJ1-1; weak D call: TRBD1 (5 bases). The germline CDR1 and CDR2 sequences are MGHRA and YSYEKL. The CDR3 spans 16 residues. V lost 0 bases and J lost 0, with 11 bases in between. In nucleotides, the CDR3 is TGCGCCAGCAGCCAAGAACAGGTCATCATGAACACTGAAGCTTTCTTT. It encodes CASSQEQVIMNTEAFF.

V usage is TRBV5-1 and J usage is TRBJ2-7; the match to TRBD2 covers 12 bases. V gave up 4 bases and J gave up 4 bases; unmatched junction bases: 3. The CDR3 length is 14 residues. The germline CDR1 and CDR2 sequences are SGHRS and YFSETQ. CDR3 nucleotides: TGCGCCAGCAGCGCGACTAGCGGGGGATACGAGCAGTACTTC. Residues: CASSATSGGYEQYF.

The CDR3 DNA follows: TGTGCCACCAGTGATCCCGGGACAGGGTTTGGCTACACCTTC. This sequence encodes CATSDPGTGFGYTF. J is TRBJ1-2 and V is TRBV24-1; 9 bases match TRBD1. Germline trimming cut 3 bases from V and 7 bases from J; bases unmatched to any gene: 5. Looked up from germline, CDR1 is KGHDR and CDR2 is SFDVKD. The length of the CDR3 is 14 residues.

The chain uses TRBV6-2 or TRBV6-3 and TRBJ2-7; possible D gene TRBD1, 6 bases. The germline CDR1 and CDR2 sequences are MNHEY and SVGEGT. This CDR3 region has 13 residues. Trimming pared 2 bases from V and 3 bases from J, leaving 8 bases between. In DNA form, the CDR3 reads TGTGCCAGCAGTTACCGGGGACACTACGAGCAGTACTTC. Translated: CASSYRGHYEQYF.

J is TRBJ2-2 and V is TRBV11-2, with TRBD1 matching over 11 bases. The V segment lost 3 bases and the J segment 7 bases; nucleotides outside the gene matches: 4. The CDR3 loop spans 15 amino acids. Per the germline V gene, CDR1 is SGHAT and CDR2 is FQNNGV. The CDR3 sequence is CASSLDRGRFGELFF. The CDR3 DNA sequence: TGTGCCAGCAGCTTGGACAGGGGGCGATTCGGGGAGCTGTTTTTT.

This chain connects TRBV19 to TRBJ2-1; 9 nucleotides align to TRBD2. The CDR3 sequence is 17 residues long. From germline, CDR1 is LNHDA and CDR2 SQIVND (reference sequence). V shed 4 bases and J 2 bases; nucleotides not matched to a gene: 9. The CDR3 bases are TGTGCCAGTAGTAGTATTAGCGGGGGCCCTACCTACAATGAGCAGTTCTTC. It codes for CASSSISGGPTYNEQFF.

The chain carries TRBV3-1 (or the pseudogene TRBV3-2) and TRBJ1-4; no definite D call. The germline V gene encodes CDR1 LGHDT and CDR2 YNNKEL (reference sequence). The CDR3 covers 16 residues. V was clipped by 2 bases and J by 8 bases, with 18 bases between them. The CDR3 loop reads CASSQSPPHLREKLFF. The CDR3 region has the DNA TGTGCCAGCAGCCAAAGTCCGCCGCATCTTCGGGAAAAACTGTTTTTT.

The V call is TRBV2, the J call TRBJ2-5, with 7 positions matching TRBD2. V gave up 6 bases and J gave up 5 bases; unmatched junction bases: 12. Germline lookup yields CDR1 SNHLY and CDR2 FYNNEI. CDR3 length: 15 residues. CDR3 sequence: CASRETSEDLETQYF. Here the CDR3 DNA reads TGTGCCAGCAGGGAAACTAGCGAGGACCTCGAGACCCAGTACTTC.

The V call is TRBV20-1, the J call TRBJ2-1, with D perhaps matching TRBD2 (5 bases). V lost 5 bases, J lost 15 bases, and 17 bases lay in between. Germline CDR1 is DFQATT and CDR2 is SNEGSKA (reference sequence). The CDR3 has 11 amino acids. The CDR3 DNA sequence: TGCAGTGCTGCCCCGGCGGGCGGGTGGTTCTTC. Translation gives CSAAPAGGWFF.

This clone was observed a few times. This chain joins TRBV29-1 and TRBJ1-2; TRBD1 agrees at 7 bases. J gave up 6 bases and V 1 base, and 2 bases lay outside the gene matches. Germline CDR1 and CDR2: SQVTM and ANQGSEA. This CDR3 spans 12 amino acids. This CDR3 reads CSVEGRGNGYTF. As DNA, the CDR3 is TGCAGCGTTGAAGGCAGGGGGAATGGCTACACCTTC.

This chain connects TRBV5-4 to TRBJ1-2; the D is unclear. The CDR3 length is 15 residues. V lost 0 bases and J lost 4, with 13 bases in between. Germline CDR1 is SGHNT and CDR2 is YYREEE (reference sequence). The CDR3 protein is CASSLELVSGYGYTF. The CDR3 DNA follows: TGTGCCAGCAGCTTGGAATTAGTAAGTGGCTATGGCTACACCTTC.

The rearrangement joins TRBV19 to TRBJ2-1; D possibly corresponds to TRBD2 (5 bases). Looked up from germline, CDR1 is LNHDA and CDR2 is SQIVND (reference sequence). The CDR3 spans 15 residues. Trimming cost V 7 bases and J 1 base, with 14 bases left between them. The CDR3 DNA sequence: TGTGCCAGTACCGCTGGGAGTATATCCTACAATGAGCAGTTCTTC. As protein: CASTAGSISYNEQFF.

DNA of the CDR3: TGTGCCAGCAGCTTTATCCTATATGGCTACACCTTC. Translation gives CASSFILYGYTF. This chain connects TRBV7-9 to TRBJ1-2, with D hard to call. The germline CDR1 and CDR2 sequences are SEHNR and FQNEAQ (reference sequence). CDR3 length: 12 residues. V lost 3 bases, J lost 5 bases, and 7 bases lay in between.

V gene TRBV3-1 (or the pseudogene TRBV3-2) combines with J gene TRBJ2-3; tentative D call: TRBD2 (6 bases). V lost 4 bases and J 1 base, leaving 12 bases between the germline ends. CDR1 and CDR2 (germline): LGHDT, YNNKEL (reference sequence). This CDR3 region has 15 residues. CDR3 bases: TGTGCCAGCAGCCCCCGGGGGACCCGCACAGATACGCAGTATTTT. It codes for CASSPRGTRTDTQYF.

V usage is TRBV19 and J usage is TRBJ1-1, with D possibly being TRBD1 (5 bases). CDR1 and CDR2 from the germline V gene are LNHDA and SQIVND (reference sequence). Trimming removed 0 bases from V and 5 bases from J, with 10 bases in between. The CDR3 length is 14 residues. CDR3 in DNA: TGTGCCAGTAGTATAGACGACAGACCAACTGAAGCTTTCTTT. Amino acid sequence: CASSIDDRPTEAFF.

J is TRBJ1-1 and V is TRBV6-2 or TRBV6-3, with D perhaps TRBD1 (5 bases). Germline CDR1 reads MNHEY; CDR2 reads SVGEGT. Trimming removed 4 bases from V and 5 bases from J, with 14 bases in between. This CDR3 is 14 amino acids long. This chain's CDR3 is CASSFLRGGTEAFF. CDR3 DNA sequence: TGTGCCAGCAGTTTCCTCCGGGGGGGGACTGAAGCTTTCTTT.

The V call is TRBV30, the J call TRBJ1-2; maybe TRBD1 (6 bases). Between the trimmed V and J ends, which lost 0 bases and 4 bases, there was a span of 15 bases. The CDR3 is 15 amino acids. Germline CDR1 and CDR2: GTSNPN and SVGIG (reference sequence). CDR3 sequence: CAWSVVSGGGYGYTF. The CDR3, as DNA: TGTGCCTGGAGTGTGGTTTCGGGGGGCGGCTATGGCTACACCTTC.

In its sample, this clone was seen once. At one end, the junction sequence differs from germline, possibly due to a read error. The chain combines TRBV6-5 with TRBJ1-3, with D unclear. The CDR3 loop spans 12 amino acids. Germline V lookup: CDR1 MNHEY, CDR2 SVGAGI. Written as DNA, the CDR3 is TGTGCTAGCAGGAGCTCTGGAAACACCATATATTTT. Its translation: CASRSSGNTIYF.

This chain connects TRBV28 to TRBJ1-1; 12 bases align to TRBD1. Germline V gene data show CDR1 as MDHEN and CDR2 as SYDVKM. V shed 5 bases, J shed 9 bases, and the junction held 10 bases outside the gene matches. CDR3 length: 15 residues. The CDR3 DNA is TGTGCCAGCAGTCCCCACCTCAGGGACAGGGGGCAAGCTTTCTTT. This translates into CASSPHLRDRGQAFF.

The rearrangement joins TRBV5-4 to TRBJ2-3; perhaps TRBD2 as D (5 bases). V was trimmed by 1 base and J by 2 bases, leaving 14 bases between them. The CDR3 contains 16 residues. Germline V CDR1 and CDR2: SGHNT, YYREEE (reference sequence). The CDR3 sequence: CASSLKVRGYTDTQYF. In nucleotides, the CDR3 is TGTGCCAGCAGCTTGAAAGTCAGAGGGTACACAGATACGCAGTATTTT.

This clone was observed a few times. V and J are TRBV28 and TRBJ1-6, with TRBD1 matching 7 bases. Per the germline V gene, CDR1 is MDHEN and CDR2 is SYDVKM. The CDR3 has 14 amino acids. V shed 6 bases and J 7 bases; nucleotides not matched to a gene: 6. The CDR3 loop is CASSPGTANSPLHF. CDR3 coding DNA: TGTGCCAGCAGCCCCGGGACAGCAAATTCACCCCTCCACTTT.

This clone was seen only once. Relative to the germline gene, one junction end is altered; a read error may explain this. The CDR3 sequence: CASSNGQKEVFF. Written as DNA, the CDR3 is TGTGCCAGCAGTAATGGACAGAAAGAAGTTTTCTTT. The chain links TRBV12-3 or TRBV12-4 to TRBJ1-1, with a tentative D call TRBD1 (6 bases). This CDR3 contains 12 residues.